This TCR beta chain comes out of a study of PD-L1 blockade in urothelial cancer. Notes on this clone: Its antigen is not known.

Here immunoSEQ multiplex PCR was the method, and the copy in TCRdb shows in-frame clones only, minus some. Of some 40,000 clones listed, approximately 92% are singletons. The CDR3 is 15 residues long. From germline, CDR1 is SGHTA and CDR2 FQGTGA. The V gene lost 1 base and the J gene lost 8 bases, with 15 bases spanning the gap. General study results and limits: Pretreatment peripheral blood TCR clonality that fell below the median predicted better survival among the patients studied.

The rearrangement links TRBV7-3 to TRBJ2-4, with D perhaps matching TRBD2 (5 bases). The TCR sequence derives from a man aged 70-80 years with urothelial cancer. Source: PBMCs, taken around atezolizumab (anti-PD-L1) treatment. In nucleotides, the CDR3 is TGTGCCAGCAGCTTAAATGGAGTACGGGGTGACATTCAGTACTTC. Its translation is CASSLNGVRGDIQYF.